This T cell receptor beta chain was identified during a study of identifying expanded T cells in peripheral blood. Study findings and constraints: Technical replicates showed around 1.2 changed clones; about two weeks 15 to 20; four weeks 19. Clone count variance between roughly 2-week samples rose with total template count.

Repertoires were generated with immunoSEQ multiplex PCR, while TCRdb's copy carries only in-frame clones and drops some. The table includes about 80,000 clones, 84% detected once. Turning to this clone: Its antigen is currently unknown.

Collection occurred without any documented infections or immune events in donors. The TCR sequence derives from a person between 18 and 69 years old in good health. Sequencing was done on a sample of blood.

The CDR3 DNA is TGTGCCAGCAGCGCCACCCAGGGACAGCTCTACGAGCAGTACTTC. It is translated as CASSATQGQLYEQYF. The J gene is TRBJ2-7, the V gene TRBV9; 7 bases fit TRBD1. Per the germline V gene, CDR1 is SGDLS and CDR2 is YYNGEE. Trimming removed 3 bases from V and 3 bases from J; junction bases left unmatched: 9. The CDR3 totals 15 residues.